This T cell receptor (beta chain) stems from a study of T cells after yellow fever vaccination. Overall study: The authors prepared low-cell-number fractions using SMART-Seq v4 Ultra Low Input.

As TCR cDNA was made by 5'RACE template switching, a universal primer site and UMIs were added. One entry per CDR3 protein, called by TCRdb with MiXCR from the 5' RACE reads. The sample includes around 46,000 distinct CDR3 sequences, 6% to 7% of them seen just once. The sample holds many counts of this clonotype. Study-wide points: Most clones from primary vaccination were detected again post-booster (approximately 96% CD4, about 85% CD8). Contamination of FACS-sorted repertoires by abundant clonotypes from the bulk population could occur.

Trimming took off 1 base at V and 3 bases at J, with 4 bases between the two ends. Germline assignment: CDR1 MDHEN and CDR2 SYDVKM. The CDR3 contains 12 residues. The chain combines TRBV28 with TRBJ2-7; D unresolved. The TCR was taken from a man aged 25 to 40 who received the YFV17D yellow fever vaccine. The sequenced sample was CD8+ T cells not binding an NS4B(214-222) dextramer, sorted from PBMCs, obtained 45 days after the yellow fever booster vaccination. As DNA, the CDR3 is TGTGCCAGCAGTTTATTCTACTACGAGCAGTACTTC. Translation: CASSLFYYEQYF. Complete variable domain (other parts from reference TRBV28 and TRBJ2-7): DVKVTQSSRYLVKRTGEKVFLECVQDMDHENMFWYRQDPGLGLRLIYFSYDVKMKEKGDIPEGYSVSREKKERFSLILESASTNQTSMYLCASSLFYYEQYFGPGTRLTVT.